The 24 T cell receptor beta chains given below trace back to one sample, sequenced in a study of PD-1 blockade in classical Hodgkin lymphoma. Time point here: cycle 4 day 1 (C4D1), after 6 weeks of nivolumab. All patients experienced relapse after autologous stem cell transplantation, and brentuximab vedotin exposure was variable. Measured with immunoSEQ multiplex PCR; TCRdb has only the in-frame clones, and not every one. The sample shows over 80,000 clones, over 75% of them seen only once. The sample here was peripheral blood mononuclear cells (PBMCs), taken before the fourth cycle of nivolumab. All receptors come from a human donor with classical Hodgkin lymphoma.

This clone was observed a single time. V gene TRBV5-1 combines with J gene TRBJ2-1; maybe TRBD1 (5 bases). The CDR3 totals 17 residues. Germline CDR1 is SGHRS and CDR2 is YFSETQ. Trimming cost V 0 bases and J 4 bases, with 17 bases left between them. The CDR3 is CASSLADSATPYNEQFF. As DNA, the CDR3 is TGCGCCAGCAGCTTGGCCGACAGCGCTACCCCTTACAATGAGCAGTTCTTC.

The chain has TRBV7-2 and TRBJ2-1; D remains ambiguous. This CDR3 region has 12 residues. CDR1 SGHTA and CDR2 FQGNSA come from the germline V gene. V lost 1 base and J lost 8, with 6 bases in between. The CDR3 protein is CASSLGVDEQFF. In nucleotides, the CDR3 is TGTGCCAGCAGCTTAGGCGTAGATGAGCAGTTCTTC. Combining the CDR3 with reference TRBV7-2 and TRBJ2-1 gives the whole variable domain GAGVSQSPSNKVTEKGKDVELRCDPISGHTALYWYRQSLGQGLEFLIYFQGNSAPDKSGLPSDRFSAERTGGSVSTLTIQRTQQEDSAVYLCASSLGVDEQFFGPGTRLTVL.

The chain links TRBV21-1 to TRBJ1-1; the listed D gene, TRBD1, was not tested against the DNA. TRBV21-1 is assigned pseudogene status. The CDR3 extends over 17 amino acids. The CDR3 bases are TGTGCCAGCAGCTCCGGGTTCAACCAGGGGGGCTACACTGAAGCTTTCTTT. This gives the protein CASSSGFNQGGYTEAFF.

The rearrangement joins TRBV2 to TRBJ2-2; D possibly corresponds to TRBD2 (5 bases). CDR1 is SNHLY and CDR2 is FYNNEI in the germline V gene. The V end lost 11 bases, the J end lost 7 bases, and 11 bases lay between the germline ends. This CDR3 spans 11 amino acids. The DNA for the CDR3 is TGTGCCTCGCGGGCCGACGGGGAGCTGTTTTTT. Translating it yields CASRADGELFF.

This clone was detected only a few times. The chain employs TRBV25-1 and TRBJ1-6; D remains unclear. Trimming took off 10 bases at V and 9 bases at J, with 13 bases between the two ends. Germline V lookup: CDR1 MGHDK, CDR2 SYGVNS. The CDR3 loop spans 12 amino acids. This chain's CDR3 is CAILSGISPLHF. Written as DNA, the CDR3 is TGTGCCATCCTCAGTGGAATTTCACCCCTCCACTTT. Supplemented by reference TRBV25-1 and TRBJ1-6, the full variable domain reads EADIYQTPRYLVIGTGKKITLECSQTMGHDKMYWYQQDPGMELHLIHYSYGVNSTEKGDLSSESTVSRIRTEHFPLTLESARPSHTSQYLCAILSGISPLHFGNGTRLTVT.

The chain joins TRBV10-3 to TRBJ2-2; 8 bases map to TRBD2. CDR3 size: 15 residues. J was trimmed by 6 bases and V by 3 bases; bases with no gene match: 6. Germline V CDR1 and CDR2: ENHRY, SYGVKD. The CDR3 sequence is CAISDGTRGSGELFF. CDR3 sequence (DNA): TGTGCCATCAGTGACGGGACTAGGGGATCCGGGGAGCTGTTTTTT.

The CDR3 region is CASSLWDRGNTGELFF. In nucleotides, the CDR3 is TGTGCCAGCAGCTTATGGGACAGGGGGAACACCGGGGAGCTGTTTTTT. The chain has TRBV7-9 and TRBJ2-2; 10 nucleotides match TRBD1. Germline CDR1 SEHNR, CDR2 FQNEAQ (reference sequence). V was pared by 2 bases and J by 1 base, with 1 base of the junction left unmatched. This CDR3 has 16 amino acids.

This sequence joins TRBV25-1 and TRBJ2-3, with 8 bases matching TRBD2. Trimming removed 1 base from V and 1 base from J; junction bases left unmatched: 1. Germline V gene sequence: CDR1 MGHDK, CDR2 SYGVNS. This CDR3 has 15 residues. In DNA, the CDR3 is TGTGCCAGCAGTGAATCAGCGGGGGGCACAGATACGCAGTATTTT. Its translation: CASSESAGGTDTQYF.

The V call is TRBV28, the J call TRBJ2-3; D gene unclear. The germline CDR1 and CDR2 sequences are MDHEN and SYDVKM. The CDR3 is 13 amino acids. V lost 6 bases and J lost 6, with 13 bases in between. This chain's CDR3 is CASRPHKRDTQYF. The CDR3 nucleotides are TGTGCCAGCAGACCACACAAGCGTGATACGCAGTATTTT. Combining the CDR3 with reference TRBV28 and TRBJ2-3 gives the whole variable domain DVKVTQSSRYLVKRTGEKVFLECVQDMDHENMFWYRQDPGLGLRLIYFSYDVKMKEKGDIPEGYSVSREKKERFSLILESASTNQTSMYLCASRPHKRDTQYFGPGTRLTVL.

As DNA, the CDR3 is TGTGCCAGCAGTTACTCGGGGACGCCTCAGTACTTC. This codes for CASSYSGTPQYF. V is TRBV6-5 and J is TRBJ2-4, with D perhaps assigned TRBD1 or TRBD2 (5 bases each). CDR3 length: 12 amino acids. In germline, CDR1 is MNHEY, CDR2 SVGAGI. V was pared by 0 bases and J by 12 bases, with 9 bases between.

The chain carries TRBV15 and TRBJ1-1; 9 nucleotides align to TRBD1. The ends lost 3 bases at V and 4 bases at J; junction bases unmatched: 9. The length of the CDR3 is 16 residues. Germline CDR1 is LNHNV and CDR2 is YYDKDF (reference sequence). CDR3 loop: CATSRYKGQGGTEAFF. Here the CDR3 DNA reads TGTGCCACCAGCAGGTATAAGGGACAGGGCGGCACTGAAGCTTTCTTT.

The genes are TRBV14 and TRBJ1-5; 8 bases line up with TRBD1. The CDR3 is 17 residues long. Trimming at V came to 6 bases and at J to 5 bases, leaving 15 bases not matched to a gene. Germline CDR1 reads SGHDN; CDR2 reads FVKESK. CDR3 sequence (DNA): TGTGCCAGCAGTCTCCGCGGACAGGGAGTTCGGGATCAGCCCCAGCATTTT. Translating gives CASSLRGQGVRDQPQHF.

This clone was found a few times. The chain is built from TRBV27 and TRBJ2-3; D not certain. The germline gives CDR1 MNHEY, CDR2 SMNVEV (reference sequence). This CDR3 has 13 residues. Trimming removed 6 bases from V and 0 bases from J, with 7 bases in between. DNA for the CDR3: TGTGCCAGCAGCCTTGTGAGCACAGATACGCAGTATTTT. As protein: CASSLVSTDTQYF.

This chain links TRBV11-3 with TRBJ2-1; D ambiguous. The length of the CDR3 is 13 residues. CDR1 and CDR2 (germline): SGHNT, YENEEA. V gave up 4 bases and J gave up 3 bases, with 7 bases separating them. The CDR3 sequence is CASSSDNYNEQFF. The CDR3 region has the DNA TGTGCCAGCAGCTCCGACAACTACAATGAGCAGTTCTTC.

The rearrangement joins TRBV25-1 to TRBJ2-5, with 8 bases aligning to TRBD2. J gave up 1 base and V 3 bases, and 7 bases lay outside the gene matches. CDR1 is MGHDK, CDR2 SYGVNS, per germline. The CDR3 length is 16 residues. The CDR3 DNA reads as TGTGCCAGCAGTGACTTCCGGGGGGGACTCCAAGAGACCCAGTACTTC. Its translation is CASSDFRGGLQETQYF.

The chain carries TRBV7-9 and TRBJ2-4, with a weak D call TRBD1 (6 bases). Between the trimmed V and J ends, which lost 5 bases and 5 bases, there was a span of 16 bases. The length of the CDR3 is 15 residues. Germline V gene data show CDR1 as SEHNR and CDR2 as FQNEAQ (reference sequence). This CDR3 is CASSVREQGQNIQYF. CDR3 sequence (DNA): TGTGCCAGCAGCGTAAGGGAACAGGGTCAAAACATTCAGTACTTC.

This chain joins TRBV5-1 and TRBJ2-5; D is unresolved. The CDR3 spans 14 residues. Trimming cost V 0 bases and J 4 bases, with 10 bases left between them. CDR1 is SGHRS and CDR2 is YFSETQ in the germline V gene. DNA of the CDR3: TGCGCCAGCAGCTTGGAAGGGTTAGGAGAGACCCAGTACTTC. It specifies CASSLEGLGETQYF.

The J gene is TRBJ1-1, the V gene TRBV6-5; D not resolved. This CDR3 spans 13 amino acids. Germline V CDR1 and CDR2: MNHEY, SVGAGI. V lost 6 bases, J lost 1 base, and 9 bases lay in between. The CDR3 here is CASRRWQNTEAFF. Here the CDR3 DNA reads TGTGCCAGCAGACGGTGGCAGAACACTGAAGCTTTCTTT.

The V call is TRBV29-1, the J call TRBJ1-1; no definite D call. This CDR3 has 12 residues. The germline gives CDR1 SQVTM, CDR2 ANQGSEA. Trimming pared 4 bases from V and 1 base from J, leaving 7 bases between. CDR3: CSVGGQNTEAFF. In nucleotides, the CDR3 is TGCAGCGTTGGAGGGCAGAACACTGAAGCTTTCTTT.

The V and J genes are TRBV9 and TRBJ2-5, with D unresolved. This CDR3 contains 13 residues. Deletions cut 3 bases from V and 2 bases from J, with 8 bases between. Germline V gives CDR1 SGDLS, CDR2 YYNGEE. CDR3 DNA sequence: TGTGCCAGCAGCGGCGCAATTCAAGAGACCCAGTACTTC. Its translation: CASSGAIQETQYF.

V gene TRBV7-9 combines with J gene TRBJ1-1; no clear D gene. CDR1 and CDR2 (germline): SEHNR, FQNEAQ (reference sequence). This CDR3 comprises 14 residues. The V end lost 1 base, the J end lost 0 bases, and 6 bases lay between the germline ends. CDR3 nucleotide sequence: TGTGCCAGCAGCTTAGGACGGGTGAACACTGAAGCTTTCTTT. The encoded protein is CASSLGRVNTEAFF. Full variable domain (remainder filled in from reference TRBV7-9 and TRBJ1-1): DTGVSQNPRHKITKRGQNVTFRCDPISEHNRLYWYRQTLGQGPEFLTYFQNEAQLEKSRLLSDRFSAERPKGSFSTLEIQRTEQGDSAMYLCASSLGRVNTEAFFGQGTRLTVV.

V is TRBV6-6 and J is TRBJ1-1, with D unresolved. The V gene lost 7 bases and the J gene lost 1 base, with 10 bases spanning the gap. Germline V CDR1 and CDR2: MNHNY, SVGAGI (reference sequence). The CDR3 has 13 amino acids. The CDR3 sequence: CASTIRRNTEAFF. The DNA of the CDR3 is TGTGCCAGCACTATCCGGAGGAACACTGAAGCTTTCTTT.

The chain combines TRBV5-1 with TRBJ2-4; 8 nucleotides agree with TRBD2. Germline-derived CDR1 and CDR2 are SGHRS and YFSETQ. The CDR3 consists of 16 residues. With 0 bases clipped from V and 2 bases from J, the junction kept 4 bases outside the gene matches. CDR3 nucleotide sequence: TGCGCCAGCAGCTTGGGTGCGGGGGGAACCAAAAACATTCAGTACTTC. Amino acids: CASSLGAGGTKNIQYF. Variable domain in full (rest from reference TRBV5-1 and TRBJ2-4): KAGVTQTPRYLIKTRGQQVTLSCSPISGHRSVSWYQQTPGQGLQFLFEYFSETQRNKGNFPGRFSGRQFSNSRSEMNVSTLELGDSALYLCASSLGAGGTKNIQYFGAGTRLSVL.

The chain combines TRBV28 with TRBJ1-3; D remains unclear. Deletions cut 0 bases from V and 5 bases from J, with 8 bases between. Per the germline V gene, CDR1 is MDHEN and CDR2 is SYDVKM. The CDR3 runs to 14 residues. DNA for the CDR3: TGTGCCAGCAGTTTATGGGGTAGGCGAAACACCATATATTTT. It encodes CASSLWGRRNTIYF. Supplemented by reference TRBV28 and TRBJ1-3, the full variable domain reads DVKVTQSSRYLVKRTGEKVFLECVQDMDHENMFWYRQDPGLGLRLIYFSYDVKMKEKGDIPEGYSVSREKKERFSLILESASTNQTSMYLCASSLWGRRNTIYFGEGSWLTVV.